The present T cell receptor (beta chain) was sequenced within a study of T cells in narcolepsy. For the study at large: Donors had narcolepsy type 1 or type 2, or were healthy controls. Findings and limits, study-wide: Some memory CD4+ repertoires had no autoreactive clone sequences. Comparing one patient's CSF and blood CD4+ clonotypes highlighted HCRT- and TRIB2-specific autoreactive clonotypes. Autoreactive clonotypes reportedly recurred in blood of same and different patients, not controls.

Note on this clone: Its specificity is unknown.

The germline gives CDR1 SGHAT, CDR2 FQNNGV. Between the trimmed V and J ends, which lost 5 bases and 1 base, there was a span of 14 bases. The CDR3 is 15 residues long. The data were produced by immunoSEQ multiplex PCR, yet TCRdb's version contains in-frame clones alone and is incomplete. This table has some 35,000 clones, 75% to 85% appearing once. The source of this sequence is a human donor with narcolepsy. The chain has TRBV11-2 and TRBJ2-5; D gene ambiguous. Material for sequencing was CD45RA- memory CD4+ T cells from PBMCs. CDR3: CASSGADPAQETQYF. DNA for the CDR3: TGTGCCAGCAGCGGAGCCGACCCCGCCCAAGAGACCCAGTACTTC.